The 9 T cell receptor beta chains in this list originate from one sample, sequenced in a study of CD8 T cells in Susac syndrome. Reverse transcription of about 0.5 to 1 ug RNA used random hexamers. TCRdb re-analysed the immunoSEQ multiplex PCR reads in MiXCR, keeping a single row per CDR3 protein. This sample yields about 190,000 distinct CDR3 sequences, of which under 97% are seen a single time; roughly 0.093% belongs to the top ten. The sequencing sample was made of CD4+ T cells from PBMCs. These receptors were collected from a human donor with Susac syndrome.

The chain combines TRBV30 with TRBJ1-1; D unresolved. V was cut by 3 bases and J by 1 base, with 9 bases left in between. Germline V gene data show CDR1 as GTSNPN and CDR2 as SVGIG (reference sequence). There are 13 residues in the CDR3. CDR3 sequence: CAWRGPGNTEAFF. CDR3 DNA sequence: TGTGCCTGGAGAGGGCCGGGGAACACTGAAGCTTTCTTT. Full variable domain (remainder filled in from reference TRBV30 and TRBJ1-1): SQTIHQWPATLVQPVGSPLSLECTVEGTSNPNLYWYRQAAGRGLQLLFYSVGIGQISSEVPQNLSASRPQDRQFILSSKKLLLSDSGFYLCAWRGPGNTEAFFGQGTRLTVV.

V and J are TRBV28 and TRBJ1-5, with D maybe TRBD1 (6 bases). V shed 2 bases and J shed 6 bases, with 11 bases lying between them. The CDR3 is 14 residues long. CDR1 is MDHEN and CDR2 is SYDVKM in the germline V gene. The CDR3 sequence is CASSLRGGFQPQHF. In DNA form, the CDR3 reads TGTGCCAGCAGTTTACGAGGGGGATTTCAGCCCCAGCATTTT.

For the CDR3, the DNA is TGTGCCAGCAGGACTAGCGGGGCCACAGATACGCAGTATTTT. It translates to CASRTSGATDTQYF. This chain uses TRBV7-9 with TRBJ2-3; 11 bases agree with TRBD2. Germline V lookup: CDR1 SEHNR, CDR2 FQNEAQ (reference sequence). V trimming: 6 bases; J trimming: 2 bases; junction bases outside the gene matches: 1. The CDR3 loop spans 14 amino acids. Full variable domain (rest looked up from reference TRBV7-9 and TRBJ2-3): DTGVSQNPRHKITKRGQNVTFRCDPISEHNRLYWYRQTLGQGPEFLTYFQNEAQLEKSRLLSDRFSAERPKGSFSTLEIQRTEQGDSAMYLCASRTSGATDTQYFGPGTRLTVL.

This clonotype was counted only a few times. The V and J genes are TRBV27 and TRBJ1-1; 8 bases map to TRBD1. The J segment lost 4 bases and the V segment lost 1 base, leaving 5 bases of the junction unmatched. CDR1 and CDR2 (germline): MNHEY, SMNVEV (reference sequence). The CDR3 loop spans 15 amino acids. The CDR3 sequence: CASSLYPTGGTEAFF. CDR3 DNA sequence: TGTGCCAGCAGTTTATACCCCACAGGGGGCACTGAAGCTTTCTTT.

This clonotype appeared a single time. J is TRBJ2-1 and V is TRBV7-2; the match to TRBD2 covers 15 bases. Germline loops: CDR1 SGHTA, CDR2 FQGNSA. V shed 5 bases, J shed 9 bases, and the junction held 5 bases outside the gene matches. The CDR3 length is 15 residues. The CDR3 DNA reads TGTGCCAGCAGCCGGACTAGCGGGGGGGCCAGTGAGCAGTTCTTC. Protein: CASSRTSGGASEQFF.

The CDR3 is CAWSATPRYTEAFF. For the CDR3, the DNA is TGTGCCTGGAGTGCGACACCTCGATACACTGAAGCTTTCTTT. This chain links TRBV30 with TRBJ1-1; D ambiguous. The CDR3 totals 14 residues. V shed 1 base and J shed 3 bases, with 12 bases lying between them. Germline V gene data show CDR1 as GTSNPN and CDR2 as SVGIG (reference sequence).

This clonotype was seen just once. V is TRBV25-1 and J is TRBJ2-3; the match to TRBD2 covers 11 bases. Germline V gene lookup returns CDR1 MGHDK and CDR2 SYGVNS. V lost 3 bases, J lost 1 base, and 9 bases stayed unmatched. This CDR3 contains 18 residues. The CDR3: CASSDFGLAGGRTDTQYF. The CDR3 DNA follows: TGTGCCAGCAGTGATTTTGGCCTAGCGGGGGGCCGCACAGATACGCAGTATTTT.

The V call is TRBV20-1, the J call TRBJ1-5; D possibly corresponds to TRBD1 (5 bases). Germline loops: CDR1 DFQATT, CDR2 SNEGSKA (reference sequence). Trimming stripped 0 bases from V and 6 bases from J, with 15 bases between. This CDR3 spans 15 amino acids. The DNA of the CDR3 is TGCAGTGCTAGAGATCCCCTCCAGGGTGTTCAGCCCCAGCATTTT. Its protein product is CSARDPLQGVQPQHF.

CDR3 residues: CASSPSDRATNTSNQPQHF. In DNA form, the CDR3 reads TGTGCCAGCAGCCCAAGCGACCGGGCCACAAACACGAGCAATCAGCCCCAGCATTTT. This chain links TRBV14 with TRBJ1-5; no clear D. The CDR3 is made up of 19 amino acids. With 4 bases removed from V and 1 base from J, the gap between germline ends came to 23 bases. CDR1 and CDR2 from the germline V gene are SGHDN and FVKESK. Combining the CDR3 with reference TRBV14 and TRBJ1-5 gives the whole variable domain EAGVTQFPSHSVIEKGQTVTLRCDPISGHDNLYWYRRVMGKEIKFLLHFVKESKQDESGMPNNRFLAERTGGTYSTLKVQPAELEDSGVYFCASSPSDRATNTSNQPQHFGDGTRLSIL.